Below are 8 T cell receptor beta chains sequenced from a single sample in a study of CXCR3-negative and CXCR3-positive naive CD8 T cells. The study's findings and limits: TRB CDR3s of CXCR3-positive naive cells were more hydrophobic than those of CXCR3-negative naive cells.

The TRB cDNA libraries were prepared by 5' RACE with UMI labels. Each CDR3 protein gets one entry in TCRdb, which reprocessed the 5' RACE reads and gives no DNA. The sample's table shows some 140,000 distinct CDR3 sequences. Which antigens these TCRs recognize remains unknown. Sequences were obtained from naive CXCR3+ CD8+ T cells from blood. Subset here: CD45RO-CCR7+CD27+CD95- naive CD8+ T cells expressing CXCR3 (TNR3+). These TCRs come from a human donor in good health. Some clones in this sample may be carry-over from other donors' samples.

The chain combines TRBV10-3 with TRBJ1-4. The CDR3 is made up of 14 amino acids. Germline CDR1 ENHRY, CDR2 SYGVKD. CDR3 protein: CATAGGDANEKLFF.

The chain couples TRBV20-1 to TRBJ2-1; TCRdb designates TRBD1, a call that cannot be tested without DNA. Germline CDR1 reads DFQATT; CDR2 reads SNEGSKA (reference sequence). The CDR3 is 15 amino acids. CDR3 sequence: CSASSAGQSYNEQFF.

V and J are TRBV5-5 and TRBJ1-4; lacking DNA, the TRBD1 call made by TCRdb goes unchecked. This CDR3 spans 17 amino acids. CDR1 and CDR2 (germline): SGHKS, YYEKEE (reference sequence). CDR3 sequence: CASSLAITEGPNEKLFF.

The V call is TRBV7-9, the J call TRBJ1-2. Germline lookup yields CDR1 SEHNR and CDR2 FQNEAQ (reference sequence). The CDR3 contains 14 residues. The CDR3 reads CASSTPTGTGGYTF.

The chain links TRBV12-3 or TRBV12-4 to TRBJ2-1; TCRdb proposes TRBD1, but this gene call is untestable without DNA. The CDR3 is 16 residues long. CDR3 sequence reads: CAIGSGPMVLYNEQFF.

The V call is TRBV29-1, the J call TRBJ2-2. The CDR3 spans 13 residues. CDR1 is SQVTM and CDR2 is ANQGSEA in the germline V gene. This CDR3 is CSVVGGNIGELFF.

The chain's CDR3 is CASSPGLAGGHEQYF. This chain links TRBV13 with TRBJ2-7; TCRdb gives TRBD2 as the D gene, but with no DNA this cannot be confirmed. The CDR3 length is 15 residues. Germline CDR1 and CDR2: PRHDT and FYEKMQ (reference sequence).

The chain uses TRBV5-1 and TRBJ1-1; TCRdb indicates TRBD1, and absent DNA this call remains unverified. The CDR3 runs 16 residues. Germline assignment: CDR1 SGHRS and CDR2 YFSETQ. CDR3 sequence reads: CASSDPQAGFDTEAFF.